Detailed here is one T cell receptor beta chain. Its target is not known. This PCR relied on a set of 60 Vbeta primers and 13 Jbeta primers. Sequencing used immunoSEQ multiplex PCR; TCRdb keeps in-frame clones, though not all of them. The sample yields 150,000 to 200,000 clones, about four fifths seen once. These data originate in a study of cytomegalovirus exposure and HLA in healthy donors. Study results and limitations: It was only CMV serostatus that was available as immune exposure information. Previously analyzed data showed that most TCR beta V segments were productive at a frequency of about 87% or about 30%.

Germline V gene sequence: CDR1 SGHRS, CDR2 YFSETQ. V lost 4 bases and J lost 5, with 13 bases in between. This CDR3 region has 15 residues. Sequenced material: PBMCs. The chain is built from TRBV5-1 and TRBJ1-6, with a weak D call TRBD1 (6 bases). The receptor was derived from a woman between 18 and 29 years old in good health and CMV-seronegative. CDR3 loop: CASSRWTANNSPLHF. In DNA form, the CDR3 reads TGCGCCAGCAGCCGTTGGACAGCCAATAATTCACCCCTCCACTTT.